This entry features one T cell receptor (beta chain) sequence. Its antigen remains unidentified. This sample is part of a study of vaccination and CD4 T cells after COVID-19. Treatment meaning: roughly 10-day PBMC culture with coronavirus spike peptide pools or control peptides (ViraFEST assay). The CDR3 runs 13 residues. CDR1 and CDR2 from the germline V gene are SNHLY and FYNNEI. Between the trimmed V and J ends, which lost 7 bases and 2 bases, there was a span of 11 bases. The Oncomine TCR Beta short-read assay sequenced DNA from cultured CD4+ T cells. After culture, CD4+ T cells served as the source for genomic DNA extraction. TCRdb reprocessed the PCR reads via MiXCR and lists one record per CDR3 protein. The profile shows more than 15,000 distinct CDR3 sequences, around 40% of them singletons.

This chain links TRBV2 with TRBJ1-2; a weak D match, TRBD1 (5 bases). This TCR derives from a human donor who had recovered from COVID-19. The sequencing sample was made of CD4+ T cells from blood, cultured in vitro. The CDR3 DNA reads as TGTGCCAGCATTGCGGGGCAGAACTATGGCTACACCTTC. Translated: CASIAGQNYGYTF. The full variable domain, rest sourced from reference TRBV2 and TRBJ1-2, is EPEVTQTPSHQVTQMGQEVILRCVPISNHLYFYWYRQILGQKVEFLVSFYNNEISEKSEIFDDQFSVERPDGSNFTLKIRSTKLEDSAMYFCASIAGQNYGYTFGSGTRLTVV.